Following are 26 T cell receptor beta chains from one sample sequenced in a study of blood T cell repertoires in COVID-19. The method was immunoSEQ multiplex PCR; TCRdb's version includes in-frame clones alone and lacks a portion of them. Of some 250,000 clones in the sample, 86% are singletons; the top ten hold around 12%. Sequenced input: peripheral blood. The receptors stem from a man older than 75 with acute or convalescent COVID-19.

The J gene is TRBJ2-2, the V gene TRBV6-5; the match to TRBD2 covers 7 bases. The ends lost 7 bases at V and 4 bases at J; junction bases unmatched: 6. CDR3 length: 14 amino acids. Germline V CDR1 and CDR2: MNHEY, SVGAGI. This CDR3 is CASTASGSTGELFF. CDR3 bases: TGTGCCAGCACGGCTAGCGGAAGCACCGGGGAGCTGTTTTTT.

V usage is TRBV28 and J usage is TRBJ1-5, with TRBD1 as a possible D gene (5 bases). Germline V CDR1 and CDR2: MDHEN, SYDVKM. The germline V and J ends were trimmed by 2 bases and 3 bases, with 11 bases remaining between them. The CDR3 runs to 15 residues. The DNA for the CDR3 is TGTGCCAGCAGTTTAGGGGGGTTAGTCAATCAGCCCCAGCATTTT. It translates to CASSLGGLVNQPQHF.

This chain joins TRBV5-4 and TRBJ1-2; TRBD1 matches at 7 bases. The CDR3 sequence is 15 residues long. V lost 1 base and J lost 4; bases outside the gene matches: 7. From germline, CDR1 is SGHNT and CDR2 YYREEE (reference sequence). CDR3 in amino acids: CASSLIGGQTYGYTF. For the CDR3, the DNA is TGTGCCAGCAGCTTGATAGGGGGACAGACCTATGGCTACACCTTC.

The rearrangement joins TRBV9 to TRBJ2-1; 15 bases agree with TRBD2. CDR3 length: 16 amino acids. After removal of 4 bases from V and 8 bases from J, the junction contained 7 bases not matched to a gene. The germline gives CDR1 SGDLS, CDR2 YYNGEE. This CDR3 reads CASSTGTSGRSHEQFF. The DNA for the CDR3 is TGTGCCAGCAGCACAGGGACTAGCGGGAGGAGCCATGAGCAGTTCTTC.

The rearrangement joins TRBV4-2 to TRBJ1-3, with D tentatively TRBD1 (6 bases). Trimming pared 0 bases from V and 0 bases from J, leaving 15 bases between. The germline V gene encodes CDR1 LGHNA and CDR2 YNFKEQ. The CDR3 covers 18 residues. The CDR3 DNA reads TGTGCCAGCAGCCAAGAGGCGGAGGACAGTAGCTCTGGAAACACCATATATTTT. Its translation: CASSQEAEDSSSGNTIYF.

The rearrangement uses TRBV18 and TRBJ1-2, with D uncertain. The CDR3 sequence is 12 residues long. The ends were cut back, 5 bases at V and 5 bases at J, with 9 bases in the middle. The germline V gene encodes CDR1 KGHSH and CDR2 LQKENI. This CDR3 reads CASSTGGYGYTF. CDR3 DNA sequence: TGTGCCAGCTCAACGGGAGGATATGGCTACACCTTC.

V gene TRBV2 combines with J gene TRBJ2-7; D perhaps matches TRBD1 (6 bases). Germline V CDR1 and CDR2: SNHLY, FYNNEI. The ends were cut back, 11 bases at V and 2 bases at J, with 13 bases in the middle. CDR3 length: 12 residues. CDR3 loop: CAVSRGTYEQYF. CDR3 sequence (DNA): TGTGCCGTATCCAGGGGAACCTACGAGCAGTACTTC.

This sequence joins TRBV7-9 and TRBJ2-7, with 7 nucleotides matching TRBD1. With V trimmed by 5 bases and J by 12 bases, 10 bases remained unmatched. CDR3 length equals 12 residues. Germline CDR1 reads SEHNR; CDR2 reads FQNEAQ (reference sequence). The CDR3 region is CASSHQPGQWYF. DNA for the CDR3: TGTGCCAGCAGCCATCAACCGGGACAGTGGTACTTC. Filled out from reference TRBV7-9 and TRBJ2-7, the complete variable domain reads DTGVSQNPRHKITKRGQNVTFRCDPISEHNRLYWYRQTLGQGPEFLTYFQNEAQLEKSRLLSDRFSAERPKGSFSTLEIQRTEQGDSAMYLCASSHQPGQWYFGPGTRLTVT.

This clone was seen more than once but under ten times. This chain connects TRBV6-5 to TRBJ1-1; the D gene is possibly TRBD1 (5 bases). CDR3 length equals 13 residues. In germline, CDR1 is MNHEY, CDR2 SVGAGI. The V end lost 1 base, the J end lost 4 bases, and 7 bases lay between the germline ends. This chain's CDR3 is CASSYFQGTEAFF. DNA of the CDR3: TGTGCCAGCAGTTACTTCCAGGGCACTGAAGCTTTCTTT.

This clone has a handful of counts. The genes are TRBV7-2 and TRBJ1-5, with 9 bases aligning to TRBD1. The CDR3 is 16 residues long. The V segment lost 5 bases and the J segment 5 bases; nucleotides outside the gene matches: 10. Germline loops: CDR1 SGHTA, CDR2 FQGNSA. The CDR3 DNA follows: TGTGCCAGCAGCCTATCCGGGACAGGGAGTTATCAGCCCCAGCATTTT. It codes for CASSLSGTGSYQPQHF.

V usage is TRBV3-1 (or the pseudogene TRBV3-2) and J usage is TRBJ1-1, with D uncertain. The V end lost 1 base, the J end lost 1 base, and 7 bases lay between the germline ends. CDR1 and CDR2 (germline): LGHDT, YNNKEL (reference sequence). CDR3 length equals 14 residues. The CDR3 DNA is TGTGCCAGCAGCCAAGCACAGTCGAACACTGAAGCTTTCTTT. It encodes CASSQAQSNTEAFF.

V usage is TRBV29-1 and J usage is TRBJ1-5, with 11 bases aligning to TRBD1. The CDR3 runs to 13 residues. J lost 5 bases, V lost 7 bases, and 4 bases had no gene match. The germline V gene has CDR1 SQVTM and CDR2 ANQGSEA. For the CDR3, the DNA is TGCAGCGCCTGGGGACAGGGGGATCAGCCCCAGCATTTT. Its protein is CSAWGQGDQPQHF.

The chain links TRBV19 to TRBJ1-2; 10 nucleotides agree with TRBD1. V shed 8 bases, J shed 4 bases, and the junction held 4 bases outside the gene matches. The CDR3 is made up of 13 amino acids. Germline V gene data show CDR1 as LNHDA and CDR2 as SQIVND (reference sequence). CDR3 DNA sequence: TGTGCCAGTGAGACAGGGGGCAGCTATGGCTACACCTTC. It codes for CASETGGSYGYTF.

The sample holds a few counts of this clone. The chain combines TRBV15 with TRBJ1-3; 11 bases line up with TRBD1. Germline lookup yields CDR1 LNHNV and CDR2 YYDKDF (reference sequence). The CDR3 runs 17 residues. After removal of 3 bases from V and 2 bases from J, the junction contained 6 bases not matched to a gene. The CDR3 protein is CATSRGQGVFTGNTIYF. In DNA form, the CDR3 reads TGTGCCACCAGCAGGGGACAGGGGGTCTTCACTGGAAACACCATATATTTT.

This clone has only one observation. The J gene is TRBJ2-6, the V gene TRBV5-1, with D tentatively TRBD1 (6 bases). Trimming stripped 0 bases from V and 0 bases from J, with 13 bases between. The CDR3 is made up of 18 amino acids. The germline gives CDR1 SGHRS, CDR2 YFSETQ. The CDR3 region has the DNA TGCGCCAGCAGCTTGGCCTTGGACAGCTACTCTGGGGCCAACGTCCTGACTTTC. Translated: CASSLALDSYSGANVLTF.

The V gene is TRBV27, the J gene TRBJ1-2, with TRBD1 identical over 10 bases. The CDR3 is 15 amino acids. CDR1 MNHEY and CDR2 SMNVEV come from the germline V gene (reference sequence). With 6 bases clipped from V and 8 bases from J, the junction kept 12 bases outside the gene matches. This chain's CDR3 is CASSLRDRGVSGYTF. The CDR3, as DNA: TGTGCCAGCAGCCTCCGGGACAGGGGAGTCAGCGGCTACACCTTC.

For the CDR3, the DNA is TGTGCCAGCAGTTATTGGGAGGCTGAGCAGTTCTTC. This codes for CASSYWEAEQFF. The chain carries TRBV7-2 and TRBJ2-1, with D possibly matching TRBD2 (6 bases). Trimming shortened V by 6 bases and J by 9 bases, and 12 bases separated the two germline ends. The CDR3 extends over 12 amino acids. Germline lookup yields CDR1 SGHTA and CDR2 FQGNSA.

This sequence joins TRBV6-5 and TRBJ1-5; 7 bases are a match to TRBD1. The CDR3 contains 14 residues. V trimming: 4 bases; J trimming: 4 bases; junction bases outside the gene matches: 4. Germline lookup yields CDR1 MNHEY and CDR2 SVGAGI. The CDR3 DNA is TGTGCCAGCAGTTTCCGACAGGGTAATCAGCCCCAGCATTTT. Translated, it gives CASSFRQGNQPQHF.

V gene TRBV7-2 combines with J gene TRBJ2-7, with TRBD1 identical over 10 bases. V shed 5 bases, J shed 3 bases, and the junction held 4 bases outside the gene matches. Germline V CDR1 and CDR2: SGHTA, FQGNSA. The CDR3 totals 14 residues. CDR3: CASSPGTGDYEQYF. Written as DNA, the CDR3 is TGTGCCAGCAGCCCCGGGACAGGGGACTACGAGCAGTACTTC.

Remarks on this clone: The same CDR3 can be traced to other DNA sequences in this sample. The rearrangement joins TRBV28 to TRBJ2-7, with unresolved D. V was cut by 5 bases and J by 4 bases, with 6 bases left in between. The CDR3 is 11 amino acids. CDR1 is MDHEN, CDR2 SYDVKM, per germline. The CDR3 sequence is CASSPRYEQYF. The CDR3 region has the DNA TGTGCCAGCAGTCCACGGTACGAGCAGTACTTC.

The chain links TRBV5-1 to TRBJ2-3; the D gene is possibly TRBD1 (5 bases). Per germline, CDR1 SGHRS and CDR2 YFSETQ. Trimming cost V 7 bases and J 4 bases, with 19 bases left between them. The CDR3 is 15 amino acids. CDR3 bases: TGCGCCAGCTTTTCCACCGCAGGGATCCCAGATACGCAGTATTTT. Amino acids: CASFSTAGIPDTQYF. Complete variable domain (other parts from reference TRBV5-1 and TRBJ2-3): KAGVTQTPRYLIKTRGQQVTLSCSPISGHRSVSWYQQTPGQGLQFLFEYFSETQRNKGNFPGRFSGRQFSNSRSEMNVSTLELGDSALYLCASFSTAGIPDTQYFGPGTRLTVL.

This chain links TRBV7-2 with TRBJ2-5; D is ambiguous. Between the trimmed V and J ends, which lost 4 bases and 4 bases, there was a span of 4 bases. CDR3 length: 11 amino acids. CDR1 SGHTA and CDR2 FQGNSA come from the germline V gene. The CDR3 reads CASSSGETQYF. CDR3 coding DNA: TGTGCCAGCAGCTCAGGAGAGACCCAGTACTTC.

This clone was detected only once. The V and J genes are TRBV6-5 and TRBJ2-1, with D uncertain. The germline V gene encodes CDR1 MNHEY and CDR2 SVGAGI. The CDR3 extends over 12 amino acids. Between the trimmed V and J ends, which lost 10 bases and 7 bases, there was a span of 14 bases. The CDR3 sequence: CATETVVNEQFF. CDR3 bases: TGTGCCACCGAAACAGTAGTAAATGAGCAGTTCTTC.

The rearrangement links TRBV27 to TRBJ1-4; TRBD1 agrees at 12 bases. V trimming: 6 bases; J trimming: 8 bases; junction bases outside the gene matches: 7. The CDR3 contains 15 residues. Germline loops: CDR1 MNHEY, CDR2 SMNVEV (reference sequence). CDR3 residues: CASRQAGTGGEKLFF. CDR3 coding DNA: TGTGCCAGCAGACAAGCCGGGACAGGGGGCGAAAAACTGTTTTTT.

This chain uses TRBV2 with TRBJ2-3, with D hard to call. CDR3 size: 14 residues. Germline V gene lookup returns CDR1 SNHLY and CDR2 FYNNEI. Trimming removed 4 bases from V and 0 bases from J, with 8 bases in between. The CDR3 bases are TGTGCCAGCAGTGTTACTCATAGCACAGATACGCAGTATTTT. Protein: CASSVTHSTDTQYF.

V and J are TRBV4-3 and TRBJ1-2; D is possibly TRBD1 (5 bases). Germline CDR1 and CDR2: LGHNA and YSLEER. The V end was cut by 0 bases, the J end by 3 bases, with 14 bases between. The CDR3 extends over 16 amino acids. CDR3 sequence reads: CASSQDGRRGDYGYTF. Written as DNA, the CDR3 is TGCGCCAGCAGCCAAGATGGGCGCCGGGGGGACTATGGCTACACCTTC.